Presented here are 9 T cell receptor beta chains from one specimen sequenced in a study of blood T cell repertoires in COVID-19. Sequencing used immunoSEQ multiplex PCR; TCRdb keeps in-frame clones, though not all of them. The sample lists some 180,000 clones; roughly 88% were seen once. Source material: peripheral blood. These receptors came from a woman in her thirties or forties with COVID-19, enrolled during active disease.

The rearrangement links TRBV7-9 to TRBJ1-1; no definite D call. Germline CDR1 reads SEHNR; CDR2 reads FQNEAQ (reference sequence). Trimming stripped 4 bases from V and 1 base from J, with 7 bases between. This CDR3 region has 13 residues. CDR3 DNA: TGTGCCAGCAGCTGGAGCGCGAACACTGAAGCTTTCTTT. Translation: CASSWSANTEAFF.

V gene TRBV24-1 combines with J gene TRBJ2-7, with 7 bases identical to TRBD1. Germline values: CDR1 KGHDR, CDR2 SFDVKD. The CDR3 covers 15 residues. The ends lost 3 bases at V and 1 base at J; junction bases unmatched: 5. CDR3 bases: TGTGCCACCAGTGATGCCGGGACAGAGTCCTACGAGCAGTACTTC. Its protein is CATSDAGTESYEQYF.

This clone has a handful of counts. V and J are TRBV5-1 and TRBJ1-4; TRBD1 agrees at 8 bases. Looked up from germline, CDR1 is SGHRS and CDR2 is YFSETQ. The CDR3 runs 16 residues. The junction had 13 bases not matched to a gene; V was cut back by 4 bases and J by 8 bases. CDR3 DNA: TGCGCCAGCAGCCTAAACTTGCCGGGACAGGACGAAAAACTGTTTTTT. It translates to CASSLNLPGQDEKLFF.

This clone was observed a few times. The chain couples TRBV2 to TRBJ1-2; 8 bases are a match to TRBD1. Germline trimming cut 7 bases from V and 3 bases from J; bases unmatched to any gene: 16. CDR1 is SNHLY, CDR2 FYNNEI, per germline. This CDR3 spans 17 amino acids. CDR3 sequence (DNA): TGTGCCAGCACTATTCCCGGACAGGGAAAGGGTGACTATGGCTACACCTTC. Protein: CASTIPGQGKGDYGYTF.

CDR3 in DNA: TGCGCCAGCAGTGACTCAGGGGGGGATACGCAGTATTTT. This translates into CASSDSGGDTQYF. The chain has TRBV10-2 and TRBJ2-3; TRBD1 is a possible D gene (7 bases). Germline V CDR1 and CDR2: WSHSY, SAAADI. Trimming left V 3 bases short and J 6 bases short, with 10 bases between. This CDR3 is built from 13 residues.

This sequence joins TRBV7-9 and TRBJ1-2; no definite D call. Germline CDR1 reads SEHNR; CDR2 reads FQNEAQ (reference sequence). The CDR3 runs 12 residues. The V end was cut by 4 bases, the J end by 8 bases, with 11 bases between. The chain's CDR3 is CASSSSVRGYTF. The CDR3 DNA reads as TGTGCCAGCAGCTCCTCCGTGCGGGGCTACACCTTC.

The chain combines TRBV4-2 with TRBJ1-6; D uncertain. The length of the CDR3 is 16 residues. V gave up 1 base and J gave up 10 bases, with 17 bases separating them. Per the germline V gene, CDR1 is LGHNA and CDR2 is YNFKEQ. CDR3: CASSQVLGGMGSPLHF. Written as DNA, the CDR3 is TGTGCCAGCAGCCAAGTTCTTGGAGGGATGGGGTCACCCCTCCACTTT.

The V and J genes are TRBV11-2 and TRBJ2-2; TRBD1 matches at 9 bases. Losses at the gene ends were 4 bases for V and 4 bases for J; bases not matched to a gene: 16. CDR1 and CDR2 (germline): SGHAT, FQNNGV. The CDR3 consists of 19 residues. CDR3 in DNA: TGTGCCAGCAGCTATAGAAATCTTGCCGGGACAGGGTCCACCGGGGAGCTGTTTTTT. This gives the protein CASSYRNLAGTGSTGELFF.

This chain links TRBV2 with TRBJ2-2; D unclear. CDR3 length: 10 amino acids. Germline V gene sequence: CDR1 SNHLY, CDR2 FYNNEI. V was clipped by 6 bases and J by 7 bases, with 3 bases between them. The CDR3, as DNA: TGTGCCAGCAGGAGCGGGGAGCTGTTTTTT. Protein sequence: CASRSGELFF.